This is a list of T cell receptor beta chains from one sample in a study of CD8+ T cells in alopecia areata. The data were produced by immunoSEQ multiplex PCR, yet TCRdb's version contains in-frame clones alone and is incomplete. The sample yields some 170,000 clones, about 54% seen once. Specimen: CD4+ T cells sorted from blood, collected around week 55, from a patient treated with tofacitinib. The source is a human donor with alopecia areata. CDR3s leave out the opening cysteine and the closing phenylalanine or tryptophan.

CDR3aa | v_gene
ASSLSGGKETQY | TRBV27
ASSVTGSQETQY | TRBV7-7
SARDRIYGELF | TRBV29-1
ASTGGLETQY | TRBV28
ASSPMGQSYEQY | TRBV5-1
ASSWGGGLEKLF | TRBV7-9
ASSEVGDTQY | TRBV6-5
SVTEGGNQPQH | TRBV29-1
ATQQGQAQETQY | TRBV15
ASSKGPSTDTQY | TRBV5-1
ASSPEESRPNNEQF | TRBV4-2